This passage covers 24 T cell receptor beta chains from one sample sequenced in a study of blood T cell repertoires in COVID-19. TCRdb's table, derived via immunoSEQ multiplex PCR, lists solely in-frame clones and lacks some. The sample contains some 210,000 clones, approximately 80% of which appear only once. The sample consisted of peripheral blood. The source is a human donor in a cohort sampled during active COVID-19.

The chain employs TRBV5-6 and TRBJ2-3; TRBD2 matches at 10 bases. This CDR3 has 18 residues. The V gene end was trimmed by 0 bases and the J gene end by 1 base; junction bases not matched to a gene: 8. The germline V gene encodes CDR1 SGHDT and CDR2 YYEEEE. The CDR3 bases are TGTGCCAGCAGCTTGGACGCAGCTAGCGGGGGCCGCACAGATACGCAGTATTTT. This gives the protein CASSLDAASGGRTDTQYF. The full variable domain, rest sourced from reference TRBV5-6 and TRBJ2-3, is DAGVTQSPTHLIKTRGQQVTLRCSPKSGHDTVSWYQQALGQGPQFIFQYYEEEERQRGNFPDRFSGHQFPNYSSELNVNALLLGDSALYLCASSLDAASGGRTDTQYFGPGTRLTVL.

This clone came up a few times. The chain employs TRBV27 and TRBJ1-2; 9 nucleotides agree with TRBD1. The CDR3 consists of 16 residues. V lost 6 bases, J lost 3 bases, and 11 bases stayed unmatched. CDR1 is MNHEY and CDR2 is SMNVEV in the germline V gene (reference sequence). The CDR3: CASSPFRQGGDYGYTF. The CDR3 bases are TGTGCCAGCAGCCCTTTCCGACAGGGGGGCGACTATGGCTACACCTTC.

This chain connects TRBV4-1 to TRBJ1-6, with 8 bases aligning to TRBD1. The CDR3 totals 18 residues. Germline CDR1 is MGHRA and CDR2 is YSYEKL. Trimming cost V 2 bases and J 10 bases; bases outside gene matches: 16. This CDR3 is CASSQSPPGQGMGSPLHF. The CDR3 DNA reads as TGCGCCAGCAGCCAAAGCCCACCCGGACAGGGAATGGGGTCACCCCTCCACTTT.

The chain's CDR3 is CASSPGRLDTQYF. The CDR3 DNA sequence: TGTGCCAGCAGCCCAGGTCGTTTGGATACGCAGTATTTT. The gene calls are TRBV11-2 and TRBJ2-3; D remains ambiguous. V gave up 5 bases and J gave up 6 bases, with 12 bases separating them. CDR3 size: 13 residues. Germline CDR1 is SGHAT and CDR2 is FQNNGV. Full variable domain (remainder filled in from reference TRBV11-2 and TRBJ2-3): EAGVAQSPRYKIIEKRQSVAFWCNPISGHATLYWYQQILGQGPKLLIQFQNNGVVDDSQLPKDRFSAERLKGVDSTLKIQPAKLEDSAVYLCASSPGRLDTQYFGPGTRLTVL.

This clone came up a few times. The rearrangement links TRBV30 to TRBJ2-1, with TRBD1 as a possible D gene (6 bases). Germline V gives CDR1 GTSNPN, CDR2 SVGIG (reference sequence). V gave up 2 bases and J gave up 8 bases, with 22 bases separating them. The CDR3 contains 16 residues. The CDR3 protein is CAWSPRGTGSVHEQFF. As DNA, the CDR3 is TGTGCCTGGAGTCCCAGAGGAACAGGGAGTGTACATGAGCAGTTCTTC.

This clone has a count of ten or more. The rearrangement uses TRBV10-3 and TRBJ2-3, with 9 bases matching TRBD1. Germline V gene data show CDR1 as ENHRY and CDR2 as SYGVKD. After removal of 4 bases from V and 5 bases from J, the junction contained 7 bases not matched to a gene. The CDR3 runs 15 residues. For the CDR3, the DNA is TGTGCCATCAGTGTTGGGGACAGGGACGGAGATACGCAGTATTTT. Amino acid sequence: CAISVGDRDGDTQYF.

This clone came up a few times. The same CDR3 can be traced to other DNA sequences in this sample. V is TRBV28 and J is TRBJ2-7; 11 nucleotides agree with TRBD2. V lost 5 bases and J lost 3; bases outside the gene matches: 0. Germline loops: CDR1 MDHEN, CDR2 SYDVKM. This CDR3 has 13 amino acids. The CDR3 nucleotides are TGTGCCAGCAGTCTAGCGGGAGGCTACGAGCAGTACTTC. Protein product: CASSLAGGYEQYF.

The chain joins TRBV3-1 (or the pseudogene TRBV3-2) to TRBJ2-7; perhaps TRBD1 as D (5 bases). This CDR3 is built from 13 residues. Germline V CDR1 and CDR2: LGHDT, YNNKEL (reference sequence). Trimming cost V 4 bases and J 4 bases, with 11 bases left between them. The CDR3 bases are TGTGCCAGCAGCCGGCGAACAGGTTACGAGCAGTACTTC. As protein: CASSRRTGYEQYF.

The V call is TRBV21-1, the J call TRBJ2-7; TRBD2 reflects the table's D call only, with no check against the DNA. TRBV21-1 corresponds to a pseudogene. This CDR3 is built from 16 residues. As DNA, the CDR3 is TGTGCCAGCAGCAAGAAGGGACTCCATCGCGACGGCGAGCAGTACGTC. It is translated as CASSKKGLHRDGEQYV.

The chain employs TRBV29-1 and TRBJ2-2; 11 bases are shared with TRBD1. The CDR3 has 14 residues. Germline trimming cut 7 bases from V and 3 bases from J; bases unmatched to any gene: 4. In germline, CDR1 is SQVTM, CDR2 ANQGSEA. The CDR3 spells CSAKGQGDTGELFF. Here the CDR3 DNA reads TGCAGCGCCAAGGGACAGGGGGACACCGGGGAGCTGTTTTTT.

The rearrangement uses TRBV29-1 and TRBJ2-1; 13 bases fit TRBD2. This CDR3 is 14 amino acids long. CDR1 is SQVTM and CDR2 is ANQGSEA in the germline V gene. V gave up 7 bases and J gave up 6 bases; unmatched junction bases: 6. The CDR3 is CSGALAGGPNEQFF. In DNA form, the CDR3 reads TGCAGCGGCGCACTAGCGGGAGGGCCCAATGAGCAGTTCTTC.

In its sample, this clone was seen once. The rearrangement links TRBV20-1 to TRBJ1-2, with D possibly being TRBD1 (6 bases). The CDR3 sequence is 11 residues long. Germline V gene data show CDR1 as DFQATT and CDR2 as SNEGSKA (reference sequence). The V gene lost 3 bases and the J gene lost 8 bases, with 10 bases spanning the gap. CDR3 sequence (DNA): TGCAGTGCTAGTACAGGGAAGGGCTACACCTTC. Encoded protein: CSASTGKGYTF.

The rearrangement uses TRBV2 and TRBJ2-5; possibly TRBD1 for D (5 bases). The length of the CDR3 is 13 residues. With 4 bases removed from V and 4 bases from J, the gap between germline ends came to 10 bases. Per the germline V gene, CDR1 is SNHLY and CDR2 is FYNNEI. The CDR3 here is CASSGQPRETQYF. The CDR3, as DNA: TGTGCCAGCAGTGGACAGCCTCGAGAGACCCAGTACTTC.

This clone came up once. CDR3 sequence: CASSMGTGVYGYTF. CDR3 nucleotide sequence: TGTGCCAGTAGTATGGGGACAGGGGTCTATGGCTACACCTTC. The genes are TRBV19 and TRBJ1-2; 10 bases line up with TRBD1. Per the germline V gene, CDR1 is LNHDA and CDR2 is SQIVND (reference sequence). The CDR3 loop spans 14 amino acids. J lost 4 bases, V lost 3 bases, and 2 bases had no gene match. Drawing the rest from reference TRBV19 and TRBJ1-2, the complete variable domain is DGGITQSPKYLFRKEGQNVTLSCEQNLNHDAMYWYRQDPGQGLRLIYYSQIVNDFQKGDIAEGYSVSREKKESFPLTVTSAQKNPTAFYLCASSMGTGVYGYTFGSGTRLTVV.

The chain joins TRBV10-3 to TRBJ2-2; 9 bases are a match to TRBD1. The CDR3 spans 14 residues. Germline trimming cut 8 bases from V and 7 bases from J; bases unmatched to any gene: 8. Germline CDR1 reads ENHRY; CDR2 reads SYGVKD. This chain's CDR3 is CAIGRTGEIGELFF. For the CDR3, the DNA is TGTGCCATCGGTAGGACAGGGGAAATCGGGGAGCTGTTTTTT.

CDR3 protein: CAISGRDTSGNTIYF. CDR3 DNA sequence: TGTGCCATCAGTGGTCGGGACACCTCTGGAAACACCATATATTTT. V gene TRBV10-3 combines with J gene TRBJ1-3; possible D gene TRBD1, 6 bases. There are 15 residues in the CDR3. Germline V gives CDR1 ENHRY, CDR2 SYGVKD. Trimming pared 4 bases from V and 0 bases from J, leaving 10 bases between.

V gene TRBV11-2 combines with J gene TRBJ1-6; D is ambiguous. Trimming took off 5 bases at V and 4 bases at J, with 3 bases between the two ends. Germline V gives CDR1 SGHAT, CDR2 FQNNGV. This CDR3 has 12 amino acids. The CDR3 sequence: CASSPYNSPLHF. The DNA of the CDR3 is TGTGCCAGCAGCCCTTATAATTCACCCCTCCACTTT.

The J gene is TRBJ1-3, the V gene TRBV3-1 (or the pseudogene TRBV3-2); 9 bases map to TRBD1. With 4 bases clipped from V and 7 bases from J, the junction kept 8 bases outside the gene matches. Germline loops: CDR1 LGHDT, CDR2 YNNKEL (reference sequence). This CDR3 comprises 15 residues. In DNA form, the CDR3 reads TGTGCCAGCAGCCCAATTGGGACAGGGTGGAACACCATATATTTT. It encodes CASSPIGTGWNTIYF.

J is TRBJ2-1 and V is TRBV7-2; no firm D call. V lost 5 bases, J lost 7 bases, and 15 bases lay in between. Germline V lookup: CDR1 SGHTA, CDR2 FQGNSA. This CDR3 is built from 14 residues. CDR3 protein: CASSVVPERNEQFF. For the CDR3, the DNA is TGTGCCAGCAGCGTAGTCCCCGAGAGGAATGAGCAGTTCTTC.

The chain uses TRBV3-1 (or the pseudogene TRBV3-2) and TRBJ2-1, with 9 bases matching TRBD2. Trimming cost V 4 bases and J 3 bases; bases outside gene matches: 4. The CDR3 consists of 15 residues. Germline V gene data show CDR1 as LGHDT and CDR2 as YNNKEL (reference sequence). CDR3 sequence reads: CASSPRLADYNEQFF. CDR3 DNA: TGTGCCAGCAGCCCGCGACTAGCGGACTACAATGAGCAGTTCTTC.

The chain combines TRBV24-1 with TRBJ2-3, with D tentatively TRBD2 (5 bases). This CDR3 spans 13 amino acids. Germline-derived CDR1 and CDR2 are KGHDR and SFDVKD. The V end lost 3 bases, the J end lost 8 bases, and 11 bases lay between the germline ends. The CDR3 loop reads CATSDELEVTQYF. The DNA of the CDR3 is TGTGCCACCAGTGATGAACTAGAAGTTACGCAGTATTTT.

The rearrangement uses TRBV6-5 and TRBJ2-4, with a tentative D call TRBD1 (6 bases). There are 15 residues in the CDR3. The V gene lost 0 bases and the J gene lost 5 bases, with 11 bases spanning the gap. CDR1 and CDR2 from the germline V gene are MNHEY and SVGAGI. CDR3 sequence: CASSYSRRTENIQYF. For the CDR3, the DNA is TGTGCCAGCAGTTACTCGAGACGGACAGAAAACATTCAGTACTTC.

J is TRBJ1-2 and V is TRBV30, with TRBD1 matching 7 bases. This CDR3 has 12 residues. Germline V CDR1 and CDR2: GTSNPN, SVGIG (reference sequence). The J segment lost 4 bases and the V segment lost 4 bases, leaving 3 bases of the junction unmatched. DNA for the CDR3: TGTGCCTGGAAAAGGGACAGCTATGGCTACACCTTC. Translation: CAWKRDSYGYTF.

As DNA, the CDR3 is TGTGCCAGCAGTCAGTACGGGAAGTCTCAGCCCCAGCATTTT. This translates into CASSQYGKSQPQHF. The gene calls are TRBV27 and TRBJ1-5; no clear D. Germline assignment: CDR1 MNHEY and CDR2 SMNVEV (reference sequence). The V end lost 5 bases, the J end lost 6 bases, and 14 bases lay between the germline ends. The CDR3 spans 14 residues.